This entry concerns a single TCR beta chain. The antigen remains undetermined. V dropped 3 bases and J dropped 4 bases, with 13 bases sitting between them. This CDR3 has 14 residues. Germline assignment: CDR1 SNHLY and CDR2 FYNNEI. The sample is drawn from a study of siplizumab effects on memory and regulatory T cells. General study findings and limits: Confirmatory evidence of suppressive function in proliferating siplizumab-culture Tregs was not obtained. Among alloreactive clones, only a minor fraction mapped to unstimulated subsets. The diversity of naive T cells seemed greater than that of memory cells, and their alloresponse contribution seemed major.

Per-sample assaying covered around 10^5 TCR templates. Profiled with immunoSEQ multiplex PCR; TCRdb holds only in-frame clones, not every one. The sample lists roughly 110,000 clones; about 94% were seen once. The chain employs TRBV2 and TRBJ2-7, with D perhaps TRBD2 (7 bases). The clonotype originates from a human donor in good health. Source material: non-Treg CD4+ T cells sorted from blood. DNA of the CDR3: TGTGCCAGCAGTGAGCGGGAGACAGGTTACGAGCAGTACTTC. Translation: CASSERETGYEQYF.